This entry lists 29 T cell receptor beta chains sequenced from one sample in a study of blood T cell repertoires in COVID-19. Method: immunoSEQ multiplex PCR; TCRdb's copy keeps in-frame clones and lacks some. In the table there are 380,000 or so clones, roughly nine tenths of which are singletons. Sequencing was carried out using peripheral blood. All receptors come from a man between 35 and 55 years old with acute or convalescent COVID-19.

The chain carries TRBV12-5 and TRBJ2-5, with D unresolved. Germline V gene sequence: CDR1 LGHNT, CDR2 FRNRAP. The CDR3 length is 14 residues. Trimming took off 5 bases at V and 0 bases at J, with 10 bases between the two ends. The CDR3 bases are TGTGCTAGTGGTCCCGGCCGGGACCAAGAGACCCAGTACTTC. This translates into CASGPGRDQETQYF.

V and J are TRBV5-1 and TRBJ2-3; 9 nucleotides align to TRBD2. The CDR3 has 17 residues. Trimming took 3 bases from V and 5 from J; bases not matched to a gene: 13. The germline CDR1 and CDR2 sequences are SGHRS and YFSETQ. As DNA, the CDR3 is TGCGCCAGCAGCTGGGGGAGAGCGGGAGGCAGCGGAGATACGCAGTATTTT. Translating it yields CASSWGRAGGSGDTQYF.

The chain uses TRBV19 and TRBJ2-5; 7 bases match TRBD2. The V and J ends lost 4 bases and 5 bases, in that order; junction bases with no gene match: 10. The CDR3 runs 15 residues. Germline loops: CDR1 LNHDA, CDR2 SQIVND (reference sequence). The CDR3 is CASSTSAGAGETQYF. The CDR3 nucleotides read TGTGCCAGTAGTACCTCTGCGGGAGCGGGGGAGACCCAGTACTTC.

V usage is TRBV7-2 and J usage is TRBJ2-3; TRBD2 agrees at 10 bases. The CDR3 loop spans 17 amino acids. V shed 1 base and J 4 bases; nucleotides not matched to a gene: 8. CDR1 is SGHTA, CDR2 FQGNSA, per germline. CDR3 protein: CASSLVSGGAPPDTQYF. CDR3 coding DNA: TGTGCCAGCAGCTTAGTGAGCGGGGGGGCCCCCCCAGATACGCAGTATTTT.

The CDR3 spells CASSLGAYSPLHF. Here the CDR3 DNA reads TGTGCCAGCAGTTTAGGGGCTTATTCACCCCTCCACTTT. The rearrangement links TRBV12-3 or TRBV12-4 to TRBJ1-6; D remains ambiguous. The CDR3 has 13 amino acids. Trimming pared 1 base from V and 8 bases from J, leaving 6 bases between.

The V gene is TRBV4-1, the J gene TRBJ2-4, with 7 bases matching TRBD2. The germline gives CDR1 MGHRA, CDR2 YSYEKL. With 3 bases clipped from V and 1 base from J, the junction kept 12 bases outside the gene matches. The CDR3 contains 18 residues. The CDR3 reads CASSHAGVREFAKNIQYF. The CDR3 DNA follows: TGCGCCAGCAGCCATGCGGGGGTTCGGGAGTTCGCCAAAAACATTCAGTACTTC.

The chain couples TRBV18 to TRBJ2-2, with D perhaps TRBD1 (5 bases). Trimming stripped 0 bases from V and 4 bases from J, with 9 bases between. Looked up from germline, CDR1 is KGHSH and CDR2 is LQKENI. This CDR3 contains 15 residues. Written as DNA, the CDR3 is TGTGCCAGCTCACCACCGATCAGGGTCACCGGGGAGCTGTTTTTT. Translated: CASSPPIRVTGELFF. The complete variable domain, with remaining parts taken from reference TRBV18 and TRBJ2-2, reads NAGVMQNPRHLVRRRGQEARLRCSPMKGHSHVYWYRQLPEEGLKFMVYLQKENIIDESGMPKERFSAEFPKEGPSILRIQQVVRGDSAAYFCASSPPIRVTGELFFGEGSRLTVL.

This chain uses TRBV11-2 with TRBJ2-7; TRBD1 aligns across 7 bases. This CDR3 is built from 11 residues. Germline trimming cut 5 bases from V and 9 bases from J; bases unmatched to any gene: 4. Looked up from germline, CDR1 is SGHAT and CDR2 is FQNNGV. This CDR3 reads CASSPTGRQYF. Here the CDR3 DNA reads TGTGCCAGCAGCCCGACAGGGAGGCAGTACTTC. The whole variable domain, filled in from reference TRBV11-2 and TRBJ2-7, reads EAGVAQSPRYKIIEKRQSVAFWCNPISGHATLYWYQQILGQGPKLLIQFQNNGVVDDSQLPKDRFSAERLKGVDSTLKIQPAKLEDSAVYLCASSPTGRQYFGPGTRLTVT.

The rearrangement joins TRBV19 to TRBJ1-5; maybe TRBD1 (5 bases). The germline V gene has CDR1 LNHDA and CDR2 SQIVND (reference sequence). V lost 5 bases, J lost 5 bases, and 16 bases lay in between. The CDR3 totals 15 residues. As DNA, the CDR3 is TGTGCCAGTAGTCCGGGTCTGGAGGGGTATCAGCCCCAGCATTTT. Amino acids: CASSPGLEGYQPQHF.

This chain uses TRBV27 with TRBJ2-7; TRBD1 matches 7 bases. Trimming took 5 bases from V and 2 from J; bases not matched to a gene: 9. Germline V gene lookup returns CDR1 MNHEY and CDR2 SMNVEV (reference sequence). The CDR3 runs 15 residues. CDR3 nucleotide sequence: TGTGCCAGCAGTACCCGGGACAGCGGCACCTACGAGCAGTACTTC. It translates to CASSTRDSGTYEQYF.

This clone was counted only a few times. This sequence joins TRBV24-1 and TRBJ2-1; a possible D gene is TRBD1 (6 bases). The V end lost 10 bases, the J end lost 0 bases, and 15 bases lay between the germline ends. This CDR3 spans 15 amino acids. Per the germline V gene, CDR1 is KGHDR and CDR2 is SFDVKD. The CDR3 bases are TGTGCCACAGAGGACAGTGTAAACTCCTACAATGAGCAGTTCTTC. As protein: CATEDSVNSYNEQFF.

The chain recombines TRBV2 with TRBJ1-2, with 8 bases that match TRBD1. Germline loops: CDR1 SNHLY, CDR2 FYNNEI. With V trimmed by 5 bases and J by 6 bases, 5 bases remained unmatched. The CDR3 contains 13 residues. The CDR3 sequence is CASSQQGEHGYTF. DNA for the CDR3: TGTGCCAGCAGTCAACAGGGGGAACATGGCTACACCTTC.

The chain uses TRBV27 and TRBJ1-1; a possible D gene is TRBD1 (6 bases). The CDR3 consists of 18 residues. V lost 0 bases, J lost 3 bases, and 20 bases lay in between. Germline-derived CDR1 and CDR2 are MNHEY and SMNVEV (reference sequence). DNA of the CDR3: TGTGCCAGCAGTTTATCTTCCTACTACAGGGTGGAGGACACTGAAGCTTTCTTT. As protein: CASSLSSYYRVEDTEAFF.

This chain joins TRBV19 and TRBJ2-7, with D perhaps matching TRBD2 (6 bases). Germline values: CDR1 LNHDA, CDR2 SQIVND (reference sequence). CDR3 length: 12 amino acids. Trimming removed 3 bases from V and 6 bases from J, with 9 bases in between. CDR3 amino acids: CASSMWGGEQYF. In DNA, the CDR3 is TGTGCCAGTAGTATGTGGGGAGGCGAGCAGTACTTC. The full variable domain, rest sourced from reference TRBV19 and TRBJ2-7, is DGGITQSPKYLFRKEGQNVTLSCEQNLNHDAMYWYRQDPGQGLRLIYYSQIVNDFQKGDIAEGYSVSREKKESFPLTVTSAQKNPTAFYLCASSMWGGEQYFGPGTRLTVT.

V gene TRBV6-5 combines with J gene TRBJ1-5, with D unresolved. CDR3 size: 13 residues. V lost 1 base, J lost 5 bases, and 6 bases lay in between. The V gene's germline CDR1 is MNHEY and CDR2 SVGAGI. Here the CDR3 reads CASSYYIDQPQHF. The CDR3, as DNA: TGTGCCAGCAGTTACTACATCGATCAGCCCCAGCATTTT.

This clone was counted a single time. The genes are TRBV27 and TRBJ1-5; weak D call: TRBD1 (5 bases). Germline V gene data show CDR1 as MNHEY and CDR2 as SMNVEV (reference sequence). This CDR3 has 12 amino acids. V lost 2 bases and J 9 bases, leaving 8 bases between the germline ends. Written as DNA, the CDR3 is TGTGCCAGCAGTTTAGGGGGGGGGCCCCAGCATTTT. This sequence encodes CASSLGGGPQHF.

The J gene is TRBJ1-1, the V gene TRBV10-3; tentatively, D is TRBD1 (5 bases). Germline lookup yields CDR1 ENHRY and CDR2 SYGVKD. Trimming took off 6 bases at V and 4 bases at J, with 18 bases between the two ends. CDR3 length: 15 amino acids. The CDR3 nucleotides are TGTGCCATCAGGAGCGGGGGTATTTGGGGCACTGAAGCTTTCTTT. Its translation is CAIRSGGIWGTEAFF.

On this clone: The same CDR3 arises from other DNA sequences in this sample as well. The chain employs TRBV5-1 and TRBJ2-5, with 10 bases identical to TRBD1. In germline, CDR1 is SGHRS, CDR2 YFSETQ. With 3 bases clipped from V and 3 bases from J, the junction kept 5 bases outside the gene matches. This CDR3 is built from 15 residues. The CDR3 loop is CASSSSGTGEETQYF. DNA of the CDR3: TGCGCCAGCAGCTCGTCCGGGACAGGGGAAGAGACCCAGTACTTC.

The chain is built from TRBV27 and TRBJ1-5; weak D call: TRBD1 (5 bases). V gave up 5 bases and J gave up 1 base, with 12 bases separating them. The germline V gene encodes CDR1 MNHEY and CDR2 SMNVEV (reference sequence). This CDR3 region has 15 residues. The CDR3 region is CASSHGGKSNQPQHF. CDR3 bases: TGTGCCAGCAGTCATGGGGGGAAGAGCAATCAGCCCCAGCATTTT.

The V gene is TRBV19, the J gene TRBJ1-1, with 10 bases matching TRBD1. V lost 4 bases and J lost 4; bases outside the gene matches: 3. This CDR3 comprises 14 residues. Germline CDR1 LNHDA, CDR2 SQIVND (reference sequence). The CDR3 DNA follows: TGTGCCAGTAGTAGGGGACAGGGGTTCACTGAAGCTTTCTTT. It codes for CASSRGQGFTEAFF.

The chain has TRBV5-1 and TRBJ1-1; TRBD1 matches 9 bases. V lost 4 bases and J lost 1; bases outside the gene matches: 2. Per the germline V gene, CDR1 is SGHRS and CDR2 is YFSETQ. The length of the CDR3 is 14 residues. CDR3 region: CASSRGQGNTEAFF. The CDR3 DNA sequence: TGCGCCAGCAGCCGGGGACAGGGGAACACTGAAGCTTTCTTT.

The DNA for the CDR3 is TGTGCCAGCAGCTTGCTGGGGACAGGAAATCAGCCCCAGCATTTT. It is translated as CASSLLGTGNQPQHF. The chain links TRBV11-2 to TRBJ1-5, with TRBD1 matching over 8 bases. The germline CDR1 and CDR2 sequences are SGHAT and FQNNGV. The CDR3 contains 15 residues. Germline trimming cut 3 bases from V and 4 bases from J; bases unmatched to any gene: 5.

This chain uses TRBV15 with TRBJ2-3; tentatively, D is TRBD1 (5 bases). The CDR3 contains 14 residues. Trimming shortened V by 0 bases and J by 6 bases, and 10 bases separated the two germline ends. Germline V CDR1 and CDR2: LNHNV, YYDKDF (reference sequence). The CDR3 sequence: CATSREAGIDTQYF. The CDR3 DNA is TGTGCCACCAGCAGAGAAGCAGGGATCGATACGCAGTATTTT.

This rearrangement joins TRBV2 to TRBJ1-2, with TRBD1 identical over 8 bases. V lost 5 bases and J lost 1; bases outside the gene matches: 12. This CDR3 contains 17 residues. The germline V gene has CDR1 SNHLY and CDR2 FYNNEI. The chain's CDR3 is CASSPEGRGRLNYGYTF. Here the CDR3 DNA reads TGTGCCAGCAGTCCAGAGGGCAGGGGGCGGCTTAACTATGGCTACACCTTC. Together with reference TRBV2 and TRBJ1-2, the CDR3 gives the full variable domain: EPEVTQTPSHQVTQMGQEVILRCVPISNHLYFYWYRQILGQKVEFLVSFYNNEISEKSEIFDDQFSVERPDGSNFTLKIRSTKLEDSAMYFCASSPEGRGRLNYGYTFGSGTRLTVV.

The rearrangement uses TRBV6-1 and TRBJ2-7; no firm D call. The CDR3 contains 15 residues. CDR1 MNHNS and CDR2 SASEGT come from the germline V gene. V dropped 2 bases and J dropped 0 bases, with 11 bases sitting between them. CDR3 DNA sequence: TGTGCCAGCAGTGAATCCGCATCCAGCTCCTACGAGCAGTACTTC. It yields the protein CASSESASSSYEQYF.

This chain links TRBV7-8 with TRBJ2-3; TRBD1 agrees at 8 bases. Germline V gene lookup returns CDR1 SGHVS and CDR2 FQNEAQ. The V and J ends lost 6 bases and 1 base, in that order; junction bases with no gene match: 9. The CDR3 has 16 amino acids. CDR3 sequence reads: CASSPGQGTGTDTQYF. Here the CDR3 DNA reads TGTGCCAGCAGTCCCGGACAGGGAACGGGCACAGATACGCAGTATTTT.

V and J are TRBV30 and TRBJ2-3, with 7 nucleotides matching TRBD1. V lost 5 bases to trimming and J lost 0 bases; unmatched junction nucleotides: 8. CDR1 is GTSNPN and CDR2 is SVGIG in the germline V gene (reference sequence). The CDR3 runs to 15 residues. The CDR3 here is CAWEPGQLSTDTQYF. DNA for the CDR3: TGTGCCTGGGAGCCGGGACAGCTAAGCACAGATACGCAGTATTTT.

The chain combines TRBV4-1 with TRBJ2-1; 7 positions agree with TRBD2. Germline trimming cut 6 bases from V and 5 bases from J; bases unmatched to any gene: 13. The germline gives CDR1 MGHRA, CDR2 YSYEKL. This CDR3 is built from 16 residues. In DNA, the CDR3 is TGCGCCAGCAGTCGGCCCGGGACTAACTTCCACAATGAGCAGTTCTTC. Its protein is CASSRPGTNFHNEQFF.

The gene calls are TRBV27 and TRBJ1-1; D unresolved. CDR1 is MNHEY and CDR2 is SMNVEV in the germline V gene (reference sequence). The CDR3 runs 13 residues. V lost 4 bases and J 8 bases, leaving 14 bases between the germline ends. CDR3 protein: CASSWAARREAFF. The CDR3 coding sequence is TGTGCCAGCAGTTGGGCCGCGAGGAGGGAAGCTTTCTTT.